Shown below are 23 T cell receptor beta chains from a single sample sequenced in a study of OX40 agonist ivuxolimab in advanced cancers. TCRdb's table, derived via immunoSEQ multiplex PCR, lists solely in-frame clones and lacks some. Of roughly 20,000 clones listed, roughly 85% are singletons. Sample: CD4+ or CD8+ T cells sorted from blood, taken in a trial of the OX40 agonist ivuxolimab. The receptors originated from an adult with an advanced solid tumor such as melanoma, head and neck, liver or kidney cancer.

The rearrangement joins TRBV4-2 to TRBJ2-1; 8 nucleotides line up with TRBD2. Germline V gene sequence: CDR1 LGHNA, CDR2 YNFKEQ. CDR3 length: 17 residues. V was clipped by 4 bases and J by 4 bases; unmatched bases: 12. CDR3 in DNA: TGTGCCAGCAGCCCCCCACCGGGGACTAGTTCGTACAATGAGCAGTTCTTC. It translates to CASSPPPGTSSYNEQFF.

This clone has just one count. One junction end does not reproduce the germline sequence, and a read error may be involved. The V call is TRBV7-9, the J call TRBJ2-1; 7 bases align to TRBD1. CDR3 length: 12 residues. Per the germline V gene, CDR1 is SEHNR and CDR2 is FQNEAQ (reference sequence). The CDR3 sequence: CASSLGQGVRVF. As DNA, the CDR3 is TGTGCCAGCAGCTTAGGACAGGGAGTTCGGGTCTTC. Combining the CDR3 with reference TRBV7-9 and TRBJ2-1 gives the whole variable domain DTGVSQNPRHKITKRGQNVTFRCDPISEHNRLYWYRQTLGQGPEFLTYFQNEAQLEKSRLLSDRFSAERPKGSFSTLEIQRTEQGDSAMYLCASSLGQGVRVFGPGTRLTVL.

The rearrangement links TRBV5-1 to TRBJ1-4, with TRBD1 matching over 8 bases. The V gene's germline CDR1 is SGHRS and CDR2 YFSETQ. This CDR3 contains 16 residues. Losses at the gene ends were 0 bases for V and 4 bases for J; bases not matched to a gene: 5. The CDR3 here is CASSLAGQGVNEKLFF. The CDR3 DNA reads as TGCGCCAGCAGCTTGGCCGGACAGGGTGTTAATGAAAAACTGTTTTTT.

The V call is TRBV5-4, the J call TRBJ2-7; TRBD1 might be the D (5 bases). The germline V gene has CDR1 SGHNT and CDR2 YYREEE (reference sequence). This CDR3 has 14 residues. V lost 2 bases and J lost 4, with 13 bases in between. The CDR3 sequence is CASSFLGPGYEQYF. The CDR3 DNA reads TGTGCCAGCAGCTTTCTGGGGCCCGGGTACGAGCAGTACTTC.

The gene calls are TRBV27 and TRBJ2-2; either TRBD1 or TRBD2 may fit D (5 bases each). CDR1 is MNHEY, CDR2 SMNVEV, per germline (reference sequence). CDR3 length: 16 residues. Trimming cost V 5 bases and J 4 bases, with 17 bases left between them. CDR3 nucleotide sequence: TGTGCCAGCAGTGGGGGATTCAGAGAAGGCACCGGGGAGCTGTTTTTT. The encoded protein is CASSGGFREGTGELFF.

This chain joins TRBV19 and TRBJ1-2; TRBD1 might be the D (5 bases). The germline gives CDR1 LNHDA, CDR2 SQIVND (reference sequence). CDR3 length equals 12 residues. V was clipped by 3 bases and J by 8 bases, with 10 bases between them. The CDR3 protein is CASSMGRLGYTF. CDR3 coding DNA: TGTGCCAGTAGTATGGGGCGGCTGGGCTACACCTTC.

This rearrangement joins TRBV11-2 to TRBJ1-1, with D possibly being TRBD1 (5 bases). The germline CDR1 and CDR2 sequences are SGHAT and FQNNGV. V gave up 1 base and J gave up 0 bases, with 9 bases separating them. The CDR3 loop spans 15 amino acids. The CDR3 bases are TGTGCCAGCAGCTTAGGAAGACAGTTGAACACTGAAGCTTTCTTT. It specifies CASSLGRQLNTEAFF.

The chain has TRBV27 and TRBJ2-3, with D possibly matching TRBD2 (6 bases). This CDR3 comprises 16 residues. The V end lost 5 bases, the J end lost 0 bases, and 15 bases lay between the germline ends. Germline lookup yields CDR1 MNHEY and CDR2 SMNVEV (reference sequence). DNA for the CDR3: TGTGCCAGCAGTCTCGACCGGGAGACTAGCACAGATACGCAGTATTTT. Amino acid sequence: CASSLDRETSTDTQYF.

This sequence joins TRBV5-6 and TRBJ1-1; no definite D call. The CDR3 consists of 14 residues. The germline V and J ends were trimmed by 2 bases and 1 base, with 9 bases remaining between them. Germline lookup yields CDR1 SGHDT and CDR2 YYEEEE. The CDR3 spells CASSFGVRNTEAFF. The CDR3 nucleotides are TGTGCCAGCAGCTTTGGGGTTAGGAACACTGAAGCTTTCTTT.

A note on this clone: A junction boundary mismatches the germline segment, possibly from a read error. The chain uses TRBV6-5 and TRBJ2-1, with 10 bases that match TRBD2. The CDR3 runs 15 residues. CDR1 and CDR2 from the germline V gene are MNHEY and SVGAGI. CDR3 in amino acids: CAISAVAGGSNEQFF. The CDR3 DNA reads as TGTGCCATCAGTGCCGTAGCGGGGGGATCCAATGAGCAGTTCTTC.

This sequence joins TRBV4-1 and TRBJ2-2; 8 bases map to TRBD2. This CDR3 comprises 15 residues. CDR1 MGHRA and CDR2 YSYEKL come from the germline V gene. Unmatched junction bases numbered 7, after V lost 9 bases and J lost 1 base. The CDR3 loop reads CASRGAGGNTGELFF. CDR3 bases: TGCGCCAGTCGAGGGGCGGGAGGGAACACCGGGGAGCTGTTTTTT.

In its sample, this clone was seen a few times. The J gene is TRBJ1-1, the V gene TRBV19, with D maybe TRBD1 (5 bases). Germline V lookup: CDR1 LNHDA, CDR2 SQIVND (reference sequence). The CDR3 consists of 13 residues. V gave up 8 bases and J gave up 1 base, with 11 bases separating them. CDR3 in DNA: TGTGCCAGTCGCCTTGGACAGAACACTGAAGCTTTCTTT. It is translated as CASRLGQNTEAFF.

This chain connects TRBV27 to TRBJ2-1; a weak D match, TRBD1 (6 bases). Germline values: CDR1 MNHEY, CDR2 SMNVEV (reference sequence). CDR3 length: 14 amino acids. The V and J ends lost 6 bases and 6 bases respectively, with 15 bases between them. CDR3: CASSPLEGVNEQFF. In DNA, the CDR3 is TGTGCCAGCAGCCCCCTCGAGGGGGTCAATGAGCAGTTCTTC.

V gene TRBV10-3 combines with J gene TRBJ1-5, with a tentative D call TRBD1 (5 bases). The CDR3 extends over 14 amino acids. The V gene lost 4 bases and the J gene lost 2 bases, with 9 bases spanning the gap. Germline CDR1 and CDR2: ENHRY and SYGVKD. The DNA of the CDR3 is TGTGCCATCAGTGTATCGGGGGGCAATCAGCCCCAGCATTTT. Residues: CAISVSGGNQPQHF.

This clone was detected only a few times. V is TRBV2 and J is TRBJ1-2, with D hard to call. Trimming left V 11 bases short and J 0 bases short, with 10 bases between. The CDR3 sequence is 12 residues long. Germline CDR1 and CDR2: SNHLY and FYNNEI. CDR3 protein: CACRLANYGYTF. The CDR3 bases are TGTGCCTGCCGGTTAGCTAACTATGGCTACACCTTC. Drawing the rest from reference TRBV2 and TRBJ1-2, the complete variable domain is EPEVTQTPSHQVTQMGQEVILRCVPISNHLYFYWYRQILGQKVEFLVSFYNNEISEKSEIFDDQFSVERPDGSNFTLKIRSTKLEDSAMYFCACRLANYGYTFGSGTRLTVV.

This clone was detected only once. The V and J genes are TRBV6-5 and TRBJ1-2; the D gene is possibly TRBD1 (6 bases). This CDR3 contains 12 residues. CDR1 and CDR2 from the germline V gene are MNHEY and SVGAGI. Between the trimmed V and J ends, which lost 6 bases and 6 bases, there was a span of 11 bases. This chain's CDR3 is CASRNHRDGYTF. The CDR3 coding sequence is TGTGCCAGCAGGAACCACAGGGATGGCTACACCTTC.

This sequence joins TRBV5-4 and TRBJ2-7; D is perhaps TRBD1 or TRBD2 (5 bases each). The CDR3 contains 14 residues. V lost 4 bases, J lost 1 base, and 12 bases lay in between. Germline V gene lookup returns CDR1 SGHNT and CDR2 YYREEE (reference sequence). Here the CDR3 DNA reads TGTGCCAGCAGCGACCGGGACGGATCCTACGAGCAGTACTTC. It encodes CASSDRDGSYEQYF.

This chain joins TRBV4-1 and TRBJ2-1, with D perhaps TRBD1 (6 bases). The CDR3 extends over 15 amino acids. Per the germline V gene, CDR1 is MGHRA and CDR2 is YSYEKL. V was clipped by 3 bases and J by 9 bases, with 18 bases between them. CDR3 amino acids: CASSQRGLEGGEQFF. The CDR3, as DNA: TGCGCCAGCAGCCAGCGAGGACTTGAAGGGGGTGAGCAGTTCTTC.

V is TRBV27 and J is TRBJ2-5, with D tentatively TRBD1 (5 bases). Looked up from germline, CDR1 is MNHEY and CDR2 is SMNVEV (reference sequence). V was pared by 6 bases and J by 2 bases, with 13 bases between. There are 14 residues in the CDR3. CDR3 nucleotide sequence: TGTGCCAGCAGAAAGGACAAAGCACAAGAGACCCAGTACTTC. This sequence encodes CASRKDKAQETQYF.

The chain recombines TRBV2 with TRBJ2-1; 12 bases are shared with TRBD1. The CDR3 is 15 amino acids. Unmatched junction bases numbered 9, after V lost 11 bases and J lost 4 bases. Germline V lookup: CDR1 SNHLY, CDR2 FYNNEI. In DNA form, the CDR3 reads TGTGCCTTCCCATCGGGACAGGGGGCATACAATGAGCAGTTCTTC. Its translation: CAFPSGQGAYNEQFF.

The V and J genes are TRBV6-1 and TRBJ2-7; D remains ambiguous. CDR1 is MNHNS and CDR2 is SASEGT in the germline V gene. This CDR3 is 11 amino acids long. Deletions cut 8 bases from V and 2 bases from J, with 7 bases between. CDR3 nucleotide sequence: TGTGCCAGCGGGCAAGCCTACGAGCAGTACTTC. It is translated as CASGQAYEQYF.

This clone was counted a single time. This rearrangement joins TRBV5-5 to TRBJ2-7; the match to TRBD1 covers 8 bases. CDR3 size: 12 residues. From germline, CDR1 is SGHKS and CDR2 YYEKEE (reference sequence). The trim removed 3 bases at V and 5 bases at J, leaving 1 base unmatched. CDR3 protein: CASSSTGDEQYF. In DNA form, the CDR3 reads TGTGCCAGCAGCTCGACAGGGGACGAGCAGTACTTC.

The chain recombines TRBV18 with TRBJ2-7; 9 nucleotides align to TRBD1. The CDR3 is 16 residues long. Trimming removed 0 bases from V and 7 bases from J; junction bases left unmatched: 10. Looked up from germline, CDR1 is KGHSH and CDR2 is LQKENI. Written as DNA, the CDR3 is TGTGCCAGCTCACCACCGACGACAGGGGGATTGGGAGAGCAGTACTTC. It encodes CASSPPTTGGLGEQYF.